Listed below are T cell receptor beta chains from one sample, sequenced in a study of T cells in Graves' hyperthyroidism and ophthalmopathy. TCRdb itself ran the multiplex PCR reads through MiXCR, one entry per CDR3 protein. The table records a few hundred thousand distinct CDR3 sequences, around a sixth of them present only once. Specimen: blood. Receptor source: a woman aged 50 to 60 with Graves' hyperthyroidism. The CDR3 runs from the conserved cysteine through the conserved F or W. Fields, in order: clone size, J gene, D gene, V gene, CDR3 DNA, CDR3 protein. The D gene is left open where the match is weak. Clone size is given for some rows only: seen once, a few or many times, or a class if the clone is expanded.

>many|TRBJ2-1|-|TRBV28
TGTGCCAGCAGTGCGTCCCGGGATGAGCAGTTCTTC
CASSASRDEQFF
>-|TRBJ1-6|-|TRBV15
TGTGCCACCAGCAGAGGCCGGGGGAACAATTCACCCCTCCACTTT
CATSRGRGNNSPLHF
>many|TRBJ1-1|-|TRBV20-1
TGCAGTGCTACCCAAGGGGGAACAACTGAAGCTTTCTTT
CSATQGGTTEAFF
>many|TRBJ1-1|-|TRBV27
TGTGCCAGCAGTCCAAACCCGGACTTCACTGAAGCTTTCTTT
CASSPNPDFTEAFF
>-|TRBJ1-6|TRBD1|TRBV28
TGTGCCAGTCGCTCGACAGGGCACTCACCCCTCCACTTT
CASRSTGHSPLHF
>few|TRBJ1-2|-|TRBV6-1
TGTGCCAGCAGGGTAGCTACAGGGAGCTATGGCTACACCTTC
CASRVATGSYGYTF
>many|TRBJ1-5|-|TRBV12-3/TRBV12-4
TGTGCCAGCAGTTTGATGGCAGGGCATCAGCCCCAGCATTTT
CASSLMAGHQPQHF
>-|TRBJ1-5|TRBD1|TRBV5-1
TGCGCCAGCAGTGCGGACAGGGTAAGCAATCAGCCCCAGCATTTT
CASSADRVSNQPQHF
>-|TRBJ2-1|TRBD2|TRBV7-3
TGTGCCAGCAGCCTAACCGGGACTAGCGGGAGAAATGAGCAGTTCTTC
CASSLTGTSGRNEQFF
>-|TRBJ2-1|TRBD1|TRBV2
TGTGCCAGCAGTCCCGGGACAGGGGGACTAAATGGGCAGTTCTTC
CASSPGTGGLNGQFF
>many|TRBJ2-1|-|TRBV5-1
TGCGCCAGCAGCCCTGCTCCGGGGAGCTCCTACAATGAGCAGTTCTTC
CASSPAPGSSYNEQFF
>few|TRBJ2-1|-|TRBV7-3
TGTGCCAGCAGCCCACAACTAGGGAGCTCCTACAATGAGCAGTTCTTC
CASSPQLGSSYNEQFF
>-|TRBJ1-1|-|TRBV29-1
TGCAGCGTTGTCCCCTTCAGTCTAAACACTGAAGCTTTCTTT
CSVVPFSLNTEAFF
>few|TRBJ2-1|TRBD1|TRBV12-3/TRBV12-4
TGTGCCAGCAGTTCATTCGACAGGGGTTACAATGAGCAGTTCTTC
CASSSFDRGYNEQFF
>-|TRBJ2-3|-|TRBV6-1
TGTGCCAGCAGTTATGAAGGGGGCACAGATACGCAGTATTTT
CASSYEGGTDTQYF
>few|TRBJ2-2|-|TRBV27
TGTGCCAGCACGTTAAGATTCAACACCGGGGAGCTGTTTTTT
CASTLRFNTGELFF
>few|TRBJ2-3|-|TRBV7-9
TGTGCCAGCAGCTCCCAGGCAGATACGCAGTATTTT
CASSSQADTQYF
>many|TRBJ2-5|TRBD1|TRBV11-2
TGTGCCAGCAGCCACCCGGGACAGGGGGCGGAGGAGACCCAGTACTTC
CASSHPGQGAEETQYF
>few|TRBJ2-3|TRBD1|TRBV5-1
TGCGCCAGCAGCTTAAACAGGGGCAGCGGTTGGGACACAGATACGCAGTATTTT
CASSLNRGSGWDTDTQYF
>-|TRBJ1-5|-|TRBV6-2/TRBV6-3
TGTGCCAGCAGTTGGGAGGGGGGAACAAACCAGCCCCAGCATTTT
CASSWEGGTNQPQHF
>many|TRBJ2-3|TRBD2|TRBV10-3
TGTGCCATCAGTGAGCCTACGGGGGGGAGCACAGATACGCAGTATTTT
CAISEPTGGSTDTQYF
>many|TRBJ2-7|-|TRBV30
TGTGCCTGGGACACGGGCTACGAGCAGTACTTC
CAWDTGYEQYF
>-|TRBJ2-3|-|TRBV4-1
TGCGCCAGCAGCCAAGGGCCCCTGGGGAGAATCACAGATACGCAGTATTTT
CASSQGPLGRITDTQYF
>-|TRBJ2-5|-|TRBV24-1
TGTGCCACCAGTCAGGGATTTGGGGAGACCCAGTACTTC
CATSQGFGETQYF
>-|TRBJ2-2|TRBD1|TRBV2
TGTGCCAGCAGGGGCCCGGGACAGGAGAACACCGGGGAGCTGTTTTTT
CASRGPGQENTGELFF
>-|TRBJ2-1|TRBD2|TRBV19
TGTGCCAGTAGCACCTTTCGACTAGCGGGGGGCAATGAGCAGTTCTTC
CASSTFRLAGGNEQFF
>many|TRBJ2-4|TRBD2|TRBV2
TGTGCCAGCAGTGATACGGGGGGGAAAAACATTCAGTACTTC
CASSDTGGKNIQYF
>many|TRBJ2-5|TRBD1|TRBV2
TGTGCCAGACAGGGGTCTGGAGAGACCCAGTACTTC
CARQGSGETQYF
>once|TRBJ2-3|-|TRBV5-6
TGTGCCAGCAGCTTATTCGAAGTTTCCGATACGCAGTATTTT
CASSLFEVSDTQYF
>few|TRBJ1-2|-|TRBV25-1
TGTGCCAGCAGTGAGTTGGGACCTAACTATGGCTACACCTTC
CASSELGPNYGYTF